A single sample gave rise to the 17 T cell receptor beta chains below, sequenced in a study of CD8 T cells in ankylosing spondylitis. General study findings and limits: A TCR beta motif of 8 or 9 highly homologous variants appeared characteristic of ankylosing spondylitis blood.

In TCRdb, the 5' RACE reads were re-called with MiXCR into one record per CDR3 protein. The sample lists approximately 440,000 distinct CDR3 sequences, 17% occurring once. Which antigens these TCRs recognize remains unknown. Sequenced input: blood, either unsorted or a sorted T cell fraction (not recorded which). The receptor source for this set is a male donor with ankylosing spondylitis.

The chain employs TRBV9 and TRBJ2-2; 7 bases are shared with TRBD1. The CDR3 loop spans 14 amino acids. Germline V CDR1 and CDR2: SGDLS, YYNGEE. V was clipped by 2 bases and J by 5 bases; unmatched bases: 3. For the CDR3, the DNA is TGTGCCAGCAGCGTGACAGGGCGGACCGGGGAGCTGTTTTTT. Protein product: CASSVTGRTGELFF. The full variable domain, its missing parts supplied by reference TRBV9 and TRBJ2-2, is DSGVTQTPKHLITATGQRVTLRCSPRSGDLSVYWYQQSLDQGLQFLIQYYNGEERAKGNILERFSAQQFPDLHSELNLSSLELGDSALYFCASSVTGRTGELFFGEGSRLTVL.

In its sample, this clonotype was seen a few times. The CDR3 region is CASSVRHDSYEQYF. In DNA, the CDR3 is TGTGCCAGCAGCGTAAGACATGACTCCTACGAGCAGTACTTC. The chain uses TRBV5-5 and TRBJ2-7; unclear D gene. V lost 4 bases and J lost 0, with 11 bases in between. CDR1 and CDR2 from the germline V gene are SGHKS and YYEKEE (reference sequence). The CDR3 spans 14 residues.

This clonotype was observed a few times. V is TRBV18 and J is TRBJ2-7; D call uncertain. Between the trimmed V and J ends, which lost 3 bases and 7 bases, there was a span of 13 bases. The germline V gene encodes CDR1 KGHSH and CDR2 LQKENI. The CDR3 spans 13 residues. The CDR3: CASSPDPSREQYF. CDR3 sequence (DNA): TGTGCCAGCTCACCGGACCCTTCTCGGGAGCAGTACTTC.

This clonotype was detected ten times or more. V gene TRBV12-3 or TRBV12-4 combines with J gene TRBJ1-1; D unclear. Trimming stripped 3 bases from V and 6 bases from J, with 14 bases between. The CDR3 runs to 14 residues. The CDR3 DNA follows: TGTGCCAGCAGTTTCCGGGGTACGTCGGCTGAAGCTTTCTTT. Its protein is CASSFRGTSAEAFF.

This clonotype was picked up many times. This chain joins TRBV7-2 and TRBJ2-3; D is undetermined. V shed 7 bases and J shed 5 bases, with 10 bases lying between them. The length of the CDR3 is 12 residues. The V gene's germline CDR1 is SGHTA and CDR2 FQGNSA. CDR3 protein: CASTSKGDTQYF. As DNA, the CDR3 is TGTGCCAGCACCTCTAAGGGAGATACGCAGTATTTT.

This clonotype came up a few times. This chain links TRBV14 with TRBJ2-3; 9 nucleotides match TRBD1. In germline, CDR1 is SGHDN, CDR2 FVKESK. The V gene end was trimmed by 2 bases and the J gene end by 6 bases; junction bases not matched to a gene: 9. There are 16 residues in the CDR3. The CDR3 sequence: CASSQHRDRDYDTQYF. Here the CDR3 DNA reads TGTGCCAGCAGCCAACACCGGGACAGGGATTATGATACGCAGTATTTT.

This chain uses TRBV5-1 with TRBJ2-7; possible D gene TRBD2, 6 bases. CDR1 is SGHRS and CDR2 is YFSETQ in the germline V gene. The CDR3 runs to 17 residues. Trimming took off 0 bases at V and 4 bases at J, with 20 bases between the two ends. DNA of the CDR3: TGCGCCAGCAGCTTGGGGTTAAGGAGCAGGGAGGCATACGAGCAGTACTTC. Its translation: CASSLGLRSREAYEQYF.

The chain carries TRBV12-3 or TRBV12-4 and TRBJ1-5; possible D gene TRBD1, 5 bases. The CDR3 contains 13 residues. V lost 7 bases, J lost 3 bases, and 10 bases lay in between. CDR3 bases: TGTGCCAGCACAAGGGACGCCAATCAGCCCCAGCATTTT. Protein sequence: CASTRDANQPQHF.

The genes are TRBV2 and TRBJ1-2, with 7 bases that match TRBD1. The CDR3 loop spans 17 amino acids. V dropped 6 bases and J dropped 5; count of bases not matched to a gene: 18. Germline lookup yields CDR1 SNHLY and CDR2 FYNNEI. The CDR3 DNA sequence: TGTGCCAGCAGCGCGACACCTCCAGGGGGTTCAGGATATGGCTACACCTTC. The encoded protein is CASSATPPGGSGYGYTF.

This clonotype occurred a few times. The V call is TRBV6-5, the J call TRBJ1-3; TRBD1 aligns across 8 bases. The CDR3 has 15 amino acids. Germline lookup yields CDR1 MNHEY and CDR2 SVGAGI. J lost 4 bases, V lost 3 bases, and 5 bases had no gene match. The CDR3 here is CASSYRTGFGNTIYF. CDR3 nucleotide sequence: TGTGCCAGCAGTTATCGGACAGGGTTCGGAAACACCATATATTTT.

The J gene is TRBJ1-1, the V gene TRBV10-3, with D unresolved. This CDR3 spans 13 amino acids. V was pared by 3 bases and J by 3 bases, with 8 bases between. Germline loops: CDR1 ENHRY, CDR2 SYGVKD. CDR3 coding DNA: TGTGCCATCAGTGAAGAAGGGTACACTGAAGCTTTCTTT. Protein sequence: CAISEEGYTEAFF.

The genes are TRBV15 and TRBJ1-6, with D possibly matching TRBD1 (5 bases). The germline CDR1 and CDR2 sequences are LNHNV and YYDKDF (reference sequence). V lost 3 bases and J lost 10, with 10 bases in between. This CDR3 spans 13 amino acids. In nucleotides, the CDR3 is TGTGCCACCAGCAGTGGAGGGGCGTCACCCCTCCACTTT. Translating gives CATSSGGASPLHF.

This chain links TRBV6-1 with TRBJ2-1; 12 bases are a match to TRBD2. This CDR3 is 17 amino acids long. The V gene end was trimmed by 6 bases and the J gene end by 5 bases; junction bases not matched to a gene: 11. Germline V gives CDR1 MNHNS, CDR2 SASEGT. The DNA of the CDR3 is TGTGCCAGCAGCATAGCCCTAGCGGGAGGGTGGAACAATGAGCAGTTCTTC. It specifies CASSIALAGGWNNEQFF.

As regards this clonotype: The conserved final phenylalanine or tryptophan is absent from the CDR3, which likely points to a read error. CDR3 nucleotides: TGCAGTGCTAGAGGGGACAGTCACGAAGCTTTCCTT. This encodes CSARGDSHEAFL. The chain joins TRBV20-1 to TRBJ1-1; 7 bases align to TRBD1. V dropped 1 base and J dropped 8; count of bases not matched to a gene: 4. The germline V gene encodes CDR1 DFQATT and CDR2 SNEGSKA (reference sequence). The CDR3 length is 12 residues.

The chain recombines TRBV29-1 with TRBJ1-4; D ambiguous. V shed 4 bases and J shed 4 bases, with 7 bases lying between them. Germline V gives CDR1 SQVTM, CDR2 ANQGSEA. There are 12 residues in the CDR3. CDR3 in amino acids: CSVVQSNEKLFF. CDR3 nucleotide sequence: TGCAGCGTTGTGCAGAGTAATGAAAAACTGTTTTTT.

This clonotype was counted only a few times. The chain joins TRBV12-3 or TRBV12-4 to TRBJ1-2; D unresolved. The CDR3 spans 14 residues. V was shortened by 7 bases and J by 0 bases, with 12 bases between the two germline ends. The CDR3 DNA sequence: TGTGCCAGCACCTTAGGGCCGGCTAACTATGGCTACACCTTC. Translation gives CASTLGPANYGYTF.

The gene calls are TRBV7-9 and TRBJ1-6, with D possibly matching TRBD1 (6 bases). V was trimmed by 3 bases and J by 7 bases, leaving 13 bases between them. The germline V gene encodes CDR1 SEHNR and CDR2 FQNEAQ (reference sequence). CDR3 length equals 15 residues. The DNA for the CDR3 is TGTGCCAGCAGCTTTTCCGGGGGCTCGAATTCACCCCTCCACTTT. Translating gives CASSFSGGSNSPLHF.